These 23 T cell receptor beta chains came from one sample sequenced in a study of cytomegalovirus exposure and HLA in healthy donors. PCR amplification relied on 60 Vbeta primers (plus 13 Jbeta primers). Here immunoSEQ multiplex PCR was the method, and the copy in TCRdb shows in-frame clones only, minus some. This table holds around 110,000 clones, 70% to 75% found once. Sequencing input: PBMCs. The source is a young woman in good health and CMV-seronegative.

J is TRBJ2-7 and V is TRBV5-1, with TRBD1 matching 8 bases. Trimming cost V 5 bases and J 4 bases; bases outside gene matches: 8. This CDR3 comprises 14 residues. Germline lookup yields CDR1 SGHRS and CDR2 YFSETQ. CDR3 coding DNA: TGCGCCAGCAGGCCGGGACAGGTGAATTACGAGCAGTACTTC. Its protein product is CASRPGQVNYEQYF.

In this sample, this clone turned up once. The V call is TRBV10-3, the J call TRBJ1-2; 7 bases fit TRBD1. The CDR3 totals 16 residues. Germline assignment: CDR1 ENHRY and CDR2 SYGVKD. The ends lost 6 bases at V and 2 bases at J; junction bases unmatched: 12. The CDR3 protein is CAISPDRAGQNYGYTF. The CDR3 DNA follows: TGTGCCATCAGCCCAGACAGGGCAGGACAGAACTATGGCTACACCTTC.

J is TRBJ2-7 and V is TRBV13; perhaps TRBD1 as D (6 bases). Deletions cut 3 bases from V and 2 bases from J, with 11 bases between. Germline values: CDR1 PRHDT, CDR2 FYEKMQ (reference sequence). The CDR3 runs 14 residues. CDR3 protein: CASSFGTTTYEQYF. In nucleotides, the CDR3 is TGTGCCAGCAGCTTCGGGACAACGACCTACGAGCAGTACTTC. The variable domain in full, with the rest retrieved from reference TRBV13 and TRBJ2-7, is AAGVIQSPRHLIKEKRETATLKCYPIPRHDTVYWYQQGPGQDPQFLISFYEKMQSDKGSIPDRFSAQQFSDYHSELNMSSLELGDSALYFCASSFGTTTYEQYFGPGTRLTVT.

The CDR3 DNA is TGTGCCAGCAGCTTAGAGGGGTTTACGGTCAATCAGCCCCAGCATTTT. Amino acids: CASSLEGFTVNQPQHF. This chain connects TRBV7-9 to TRBJ1-5; the D gene is possibly TRBD1 (5 bases). Trimming stripped 1 base from V and 3 bases from J, with 13 bases between. CDR1 SEHNR and CDR2 FQNEAQ come from the germline V gene (reference sequence). CDR3 length: 16 residues.

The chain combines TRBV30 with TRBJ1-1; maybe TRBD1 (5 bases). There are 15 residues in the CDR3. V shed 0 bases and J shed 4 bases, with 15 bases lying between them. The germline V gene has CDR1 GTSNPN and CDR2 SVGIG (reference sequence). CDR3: CAWSVYGGVGTEAFF. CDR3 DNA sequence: TGTGCCTGGAGTGTATACGGGGGGGTGGGCACTGAAGCTTTCTTT.

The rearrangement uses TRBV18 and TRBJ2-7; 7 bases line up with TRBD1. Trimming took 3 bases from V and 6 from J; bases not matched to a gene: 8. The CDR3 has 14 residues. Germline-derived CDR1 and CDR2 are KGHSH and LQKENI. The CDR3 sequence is CASSPETGMREQYF. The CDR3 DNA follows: TGTGCCAGCTCACCCGAGACAGGGATGCGCGAGCAGTACTTC.

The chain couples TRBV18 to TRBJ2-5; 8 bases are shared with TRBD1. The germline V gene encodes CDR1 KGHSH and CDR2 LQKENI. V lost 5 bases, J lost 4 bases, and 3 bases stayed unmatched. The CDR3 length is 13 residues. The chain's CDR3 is CASSTGGGETQYF. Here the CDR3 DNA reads TGTGCCAGCTCAACAGGGGGAGGAGAGACCCAGTACTTC. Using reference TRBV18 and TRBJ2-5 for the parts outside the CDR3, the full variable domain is NAGVMQNPRHLVRRRGQEARLRCSPMKGHSHVYWYRQLPEEGLKFMVYLQKENIIDESGMPKERFSAEFPKEGPSILRIQQVVRGDSAAYFCASSTGGGETQYFGPGTRLLVL.

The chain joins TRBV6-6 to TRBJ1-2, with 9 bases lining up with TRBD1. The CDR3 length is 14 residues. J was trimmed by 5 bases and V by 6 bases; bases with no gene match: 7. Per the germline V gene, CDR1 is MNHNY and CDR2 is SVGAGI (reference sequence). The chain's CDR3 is CASRSTGGEYGYTF. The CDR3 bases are TGTGCCAGCAGATCCACAGGGGGCGAGTATGGCTACACCTTC.

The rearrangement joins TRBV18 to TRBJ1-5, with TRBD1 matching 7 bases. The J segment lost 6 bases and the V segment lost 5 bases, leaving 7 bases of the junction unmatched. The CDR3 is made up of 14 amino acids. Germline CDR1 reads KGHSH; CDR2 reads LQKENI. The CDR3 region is CASSETGLSQPQHF. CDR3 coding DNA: TGTGCCAGCTCAGAGACAGGGCTTAGTCAGCCCCAGCATTTT.

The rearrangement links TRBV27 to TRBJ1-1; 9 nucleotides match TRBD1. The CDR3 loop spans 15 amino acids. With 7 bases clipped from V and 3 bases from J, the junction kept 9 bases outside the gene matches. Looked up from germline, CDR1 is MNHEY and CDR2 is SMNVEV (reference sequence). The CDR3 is CASTPLQGAYTEAFF. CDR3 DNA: TGTGCCAGCACTCCTCTACAGGGGGCCTACACTGAAGCTTTCTTT.

The CDR3 sequence: CASSPSGATDTQYF. The CDR3 DNA sequence: TGTGCCAGCAGCCCCTCCGGAGCGACAGATACGCAGTATTTT. This chain connects TRBV7-2 to TRBJ2-3; D unclear. CDR1 is SGHTA, CDR2 FQGNSA, per germline. This CDR3 region has 14 residues. V lost 5 bases, J lost 3 bases, and 12 bases lay in between.

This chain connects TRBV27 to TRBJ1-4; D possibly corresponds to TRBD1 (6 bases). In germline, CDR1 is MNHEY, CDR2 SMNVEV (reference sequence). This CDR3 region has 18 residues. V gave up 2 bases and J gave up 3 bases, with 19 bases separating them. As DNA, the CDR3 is TGTGCCAGCAGTTTAGCAGGGGTTACAGGCGCCTCTAATGAAAAACTGTTTTTT. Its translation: CASSLAGVTGASNEKLFF.

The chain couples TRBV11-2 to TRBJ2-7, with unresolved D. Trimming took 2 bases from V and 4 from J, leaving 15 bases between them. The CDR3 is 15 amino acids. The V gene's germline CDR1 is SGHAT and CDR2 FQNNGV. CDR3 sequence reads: CASSLTGFDSYEQYF. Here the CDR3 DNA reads TGTGCCAGCAGCTTAACCGGGTTCGATTCATACGAGCAGTACTTC.

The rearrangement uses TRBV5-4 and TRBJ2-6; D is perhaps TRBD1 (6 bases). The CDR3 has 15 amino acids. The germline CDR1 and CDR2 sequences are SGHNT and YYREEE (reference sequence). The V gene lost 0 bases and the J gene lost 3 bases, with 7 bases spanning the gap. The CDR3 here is CASSLAGDGANVLTF. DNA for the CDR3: TGTGCCAGCAGCTTGGCAGGGGATGGGGCCAACGTCCTGACTTTC.

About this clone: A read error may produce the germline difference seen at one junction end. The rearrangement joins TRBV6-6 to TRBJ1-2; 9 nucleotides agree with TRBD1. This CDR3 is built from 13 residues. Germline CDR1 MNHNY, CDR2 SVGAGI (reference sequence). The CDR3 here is CASSSFRDREWYF. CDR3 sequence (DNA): TGTGCCAGCAGTTCCTTCCGGGACAGGGAATGGTACTTC.

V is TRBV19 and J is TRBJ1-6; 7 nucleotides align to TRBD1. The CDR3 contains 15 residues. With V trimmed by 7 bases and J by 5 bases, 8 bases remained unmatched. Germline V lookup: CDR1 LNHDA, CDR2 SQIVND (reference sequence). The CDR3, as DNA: TGTGCCAGTAAAATAAGACAGGGCCATAATTCACCCCTCCACTTT. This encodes CASKIRQGHNSPLHF.

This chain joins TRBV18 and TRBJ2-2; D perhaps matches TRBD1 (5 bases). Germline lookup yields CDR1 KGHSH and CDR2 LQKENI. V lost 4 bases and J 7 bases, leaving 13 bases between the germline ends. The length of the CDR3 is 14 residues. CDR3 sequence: CASSRTQGIGELFF. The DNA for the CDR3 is TGTGCCAGCTCACGAACCCAGGGTATCGGGGAGCTGTTTTTT. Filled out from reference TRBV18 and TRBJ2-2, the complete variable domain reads NAGVMQNPRHLVRRRGQEARLRCSPMKGHSHVYWYRQLPEEGLKFMVYLQKENIIDESGMPKERFSAEFPKEGPSILRIQQVVRGDSAAYFCASSRTQGIGELFFGEGSRLTVL.

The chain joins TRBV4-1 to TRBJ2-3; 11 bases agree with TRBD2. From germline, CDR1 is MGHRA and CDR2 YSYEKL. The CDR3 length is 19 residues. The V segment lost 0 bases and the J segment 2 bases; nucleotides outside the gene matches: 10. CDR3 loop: CASSQDRLAGGHNTDTQYF. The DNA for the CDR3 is TGCGCCAGCAGCCAAGATCGGCTAGCGGGGGGTCATAACACAGATACGCAGTATTTT.

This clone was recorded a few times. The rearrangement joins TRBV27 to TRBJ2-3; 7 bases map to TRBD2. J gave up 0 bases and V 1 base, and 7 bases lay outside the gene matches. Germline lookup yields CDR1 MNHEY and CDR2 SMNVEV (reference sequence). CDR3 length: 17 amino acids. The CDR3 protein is CASSLYPLAASTDTQYF. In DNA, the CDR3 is TGTGCCAGCAGTTTATATCCCCTAGCGGCTAGCACAGATACGCAGTATTTT.

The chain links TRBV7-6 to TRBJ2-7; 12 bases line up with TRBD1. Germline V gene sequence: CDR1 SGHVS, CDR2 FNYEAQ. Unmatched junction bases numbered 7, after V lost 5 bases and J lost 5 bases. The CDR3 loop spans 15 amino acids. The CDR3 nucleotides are TGTGCCAGCAGCCCAGGGACAGGGGGCTTCCACGAGCAGTACTTC. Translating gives CASSPGTGGFHEQYF.

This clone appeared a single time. In nucleotides, the CDR3 is TGCGCCAGCAGCTTGTCCGGGACAGGGCTCATTCAGGGTGAAAAACTGTTTTTT. It codes for CASSLSGTGLIQGEKLFF. The genes are TRBV5-1 and TRBJ1-4; TRBD1 matches at 9 bases. Germline V gene sequence: CDR1 SGHRS, CDR2 YFSETQ. Unmatched junction bases numbered 14, after V lost 1 base and J lost 7 bases. The CDR3 covers 18 residues.

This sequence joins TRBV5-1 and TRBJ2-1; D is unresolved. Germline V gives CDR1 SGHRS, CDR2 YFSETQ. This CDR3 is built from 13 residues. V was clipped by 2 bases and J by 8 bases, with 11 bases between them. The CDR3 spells CASSLEWAHEQFF. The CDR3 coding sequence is TGCGCCAGCAGCTTAGAATGGGCACATGAGCAGTTCTTC.

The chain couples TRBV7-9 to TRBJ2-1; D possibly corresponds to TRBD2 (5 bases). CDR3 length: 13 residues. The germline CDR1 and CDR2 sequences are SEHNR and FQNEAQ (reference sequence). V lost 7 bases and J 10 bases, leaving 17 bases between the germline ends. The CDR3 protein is CASNLGLSGEQFF. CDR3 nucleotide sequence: TGTGCCAGCAACCTCGGGCTAAGCGGCGAGCAGTTCTTC.